The TCR beta chain under discussion was sequenced for a study of cytomegalovirus exposure and HLA in healthy donors. This clone was recorded a few times. The CDR3 has 15 amino acids. Trimming took 0 bases from V and 0 from J; bases not matched to a gene: 2. Germline assignment: CDR1 LGHNA and CDR2 YNFKEQ. Primers included in the PCR were 60 Vbeta and 13 Jbeta primers. Assay: immunoSEQ multiplex PCR; the TCRdb copy retains only in-frame clones and omits some. The sample records some 140,000 clones, 83% being singletons. This chain joins TRBV4-2 and TRBJ2-7, with TRBD2 identical over 7 bases. This TCR derives from a man in his forties in good health and CMV-seronegative. The specimen was PBMCs. The CDR3: CASSQEGGSSYEQYF. CDR3 nucleotides: TGTGCCAGCAGCCAAGAGGGCGGGAGCTCCTACGAGCAGTACTTC.